This T cell receptor (beta chain) emerged from a study of early T cells in non-severe SARS-CoV-2 infection. This clonotype was seen a handful of times. The CDR3 has 17 amino acids. The V end was cut by 2 bases, the J end by 6 bases, with 23 bases between. Germline CDR1 is SGHRS and CDR2 is YFSETQ. A single record per CDR3 protein comes from TCRdb applying MiXCR to the 5' RACE reads. The data contain roughly 17,000 distinct CDR3 sequences, roughly 5% of them seen just once; the ten biggest clones take up 6.5% to 8%. The chain carries TRBV5-1 and TRBJ1-1; maybe TRBD1 (5 bases). The TCR originated in an adult who was a healthcare worker with PCR-confirmed SARS-CoV-2 infection or an uninfected control (not recorded which). The sample was whole blood. The CDR3 DNA is TGCGCCAGCAGCTTACGACTTACCGGGACCGCTAGAGCTGAAGCTTTCTTT. Its protein is CASSLRLTGTARAEAFF.